A single sample gave rise to the 17 T cell receptor beta chains below, sequenced in a study of blood T cell repertoires in COVID-19. The table came from immunoSEQ multiplex PCR; TCRdb's copy has only in-frame clones and leaves some out. This sample has 250,000 to 300,000 clones, with about nine tenths found just once. Sequencing was carried out using peripheral blood. Receptor source: a woman aged 50 to 60 who had recovered from COVID-19.

This chain connects TRBV5-1 to TRBJ1-1; 11 bases match TRBD1. There are 16 residues in the CDR3. Trimming cost V 0 bases and J 5 bases; bases outside gene matches: 6. Germline V gives CDR1 SGHRS, CDR2 YFSETQ. The CDR3 DNA reads as TGCGCCAGCAGCTTGGAAGGACAGGGGGCAGGTACTGAAGCTTTCTTT. This gives the protein CASSLEGQGAGTEAFF.

The chain uses TRBV2 and TRBJ2-3; 7 bases match TRBD2. Per the germline V gene, CDR1 is SNHLY and CDR2 is FYNNEI. CDR3 size: 13 residues. V gave up 1 base and J gave up 6 bases; unmatched junction bases: 1. This CDR3 is CASSEVGGDTQYF. CDR3 nucleotides: TGTGCCAGCAGTGAAGTGGGAGGGGATACGCAGTATTTT.

Written as DNA, the CDR3 is TGTGCCAGCAGGATCACCGGGACAGGGGTTCAGGGCTACACCTTC. Residues: CASRITGTGVQGYTF. The chain employs TRBV28 and TRBJ1-2; TRBD1 matches at 10 bases. With V trimmed by 6 bases and J by 8 bases, 12 bases remained unmatched. The CDR3 runs to 15 residues. CDR1 is MDHEN and CDR2 is SYDVKM in the germline V gene.

This clone has just one count. The V call is TRBV3-1 (or the pseudogene TRBV3-2), the J call TRBJ1-3; 7 nucleotides match TRBD1. V lost 0 bases and J lost 3; bases outside the gene matches: 8. This CDR3 has 17 amino acids. CDR1 is LGHDT, CDR2 YNNKEL, per germline (reference sequence). The CDR3 reads CASSQERGRSRGNTIYF. The DNA for the CDR3 is TGTGCCAGCAGCCAAGAAAGGGGGCGATCGCGTGGAAACACCATATATTTT.

This clone was recorded a few times. This chain links TRBV6-5 with TRBJ1-2; 8 bases are a match to TRBD1. There are 15 residues in the CDR3. The ends lost 4 bases at V and 0 bases at J; junction bases unmatched: 4. Germline CDR1 is MNHEY and CDR2 is SVGAGI. The CDR3 sequence: CASSFLTGANYGYTF. The CDR3 DNA reads as TGTGCCAGCAGTTTCCTGACAGGGGCTAACTATGGCTACACCTTC.

V and J are TRBV4-3 and TRBJ2-2; 7 bases fit TRBD1. V shed 0 bases, J shed 0 bases, and the junction held 7 bases outside the gene matches. There are 18 residues in the CDR3. Germline V gene lookup returns CDR1 LGHNA and CDR2 YSLEER. CDR3 nucleotide sequence: TGCGCCAGCAGCCAAGATACGGGACAGCCGACGAACACCGGGGAGCTGTTTTTT. It specifies CASSQDTGQPTNTGELFF.

The chain is built from TRBV29-1 and TRBJ1-2; no definite D call. Germline CDR1 is SQVTM and CDR2 is ANQGSEA. Trimming removed 3 bases from V and 10 bases from J, with 18 bases in between. The CDR3 has 13 residues. The CDR3 DNA reads TGCAGCGTTGACGAGGGAGTGAGCCCCTACTACACCTTC. Protein: CSVDEGVSPYYTF.

This clone was counted a single time. The chain joins TRBV19 to TRBJ1-5; D unclear. Trimming cost V 5 bases and J 0 bases, with 11 bases left between them. Germline CDR1 reads LNHDA; CDR2 reads SQIVND (reference sequence). The CDR3 length is 15 residues. In DNA, the CDR3 is TGTGCCAGTAGTGTGTTGGCTCATAGCAATCAGCCCCAGCATTTT. Amino acids: CASSVLAHSNQPQHF. Supplemented by reference TRBV19 and TRBJ1-5, the full variable domain reads DGGITQSPKYLFRKEGQNVTLSCEQNLNHDAMYWYRQDPGQGLRLIYYSQIVNDFQKGDIAEGYSVSREKKESFPLTVTSAQKNPTAFYLCASSVLAHSNQPQHFGDGTRLSIL.

The gene calls are TRBV7-2 and TRBJ2-7, with TRBD1 matching 9 bases. V trimming: 4 bases; J trimming: 3 bases; junction bases outside the gene matches: 4. Germline V gives CDR1 SGHTA, CDR2 FQGNSA. This CDR3 has 14 residues. The chain's CDR3 is CASSSWDRVYEQYF. CDR3 coding DNA: TGTGCCAGCAGCTCCTGGGACAGGGTCTACGAGCAGTACTTC.

This clone appeared a few times. The rearrangement links TRBV11-1 to TRBJ1-1; D is unclear. Germline V CDR1 and CDR2: SGHAT, FQDESV (reference sequence). This CDR3 is built from 14 residues. V lost 1 base and J lost 5, with 11 bases in between. CDR3: CASSLVRGGTEAFF. DNA for the CDR3: TGTGCCAGCAGCTTAGTTAGAGGTGGGACTGAAGCTTTCTTT.

The genes are TRBV6-6 and TRBJ2-3, with TRBD1 identical over 7 bases. This CDR3 region has 15 residues. V lost 5 bases and J lost 0; bases outside the gene matches: 5. Germline CDR1 reads MNHNY; CDR2 reads SVGAGI (reference sequence). The CDR3 region has the DNA TGTGCCAGCAGTGGATACAGGGGTAGCACAGATACGCAGTATTTT. It translates to CASSGYRGSTDTQYF.

The genes are TRBV5-4 and TRBJ2-2, with D perhaps TRBD1 (5 bases). The CDR3 sequence is 14 residues long. V was clipped by 4 bases and J by 5 bases, with 12 bases between them. CDR1 is SGHNT, CDR2 YYREEE, per germline (reference sequence). The CDR3 spells CASSPPQGTGELFF. For the CDR3, the DNA is TGTGCCAGCAGCCCCCCCCAGGGAACCGGGGAGCTGTTTTTT.

This clone was counted many times. This chain connects TRBV19 to TRBJ1-1; 9 positions agree with TRBD1. V shed 6 bases, J shed 3 bases, and the junction held 5 bases outside the gene matches. Germline V gene sequence: CDR1 LNHDA, CDR2 SQIVND (reference sequence). The CDR3 length is 14 residues. CDR3: CASRTTGGYTEAFF. The CDR3 DNA sequence: TGTGCCAGTAGGACTACAGGGGGCTACACTGAAGCTTTCTTT.

The sample holds a few counts of this clone. The sample has other DNA sequences that encode this CDR3 too. The V call is TRBV14, the J call TRBJ2-1, with 12 bases that match TRBD2. J was trimmed by 7 bases and V by 4 bases; bases with no gene match: 5. The CDR3 runs 15 residues. Germline CDR1 is SGHDN and CDR2 is FVKESK. CDR3 amino acids: CASSPSGGAGNEQFF. The CDR3 region has the DNA TGTGCCAGCAGCCCTAGCGGGGGGGCGGGGAATGAGCAGTTCTTC.

The rearrangement joins TRBV30 to TRBJ1-3; D is ambiguous. The CDR3 totals 15 residues. Per germline, CDR1 GTSNPN and CDR2 SVGIG (reference sequence). V shed 4 bases and J shed 0 bases, with 13 bases lying between them. CDR3 region: CAWTSGEFSGNTIYF. CDR3 DNA: TGTGCCTGGACCAGTGGGGAGTTCTCTGGAAACACCATATATTTT.

This sequence joins TRBV7-2 and TRBJ2-7; perhaps TRBD2 as D (6 bases). The germline V gene has CDR1 SGHTA and CDR2 FQGNSA. The V and J ends lost 10 bases and 3 bases respectively, with 16 bases between them. This CDR3 is built from 13 residues. CDR3 protein: CATSEGGGYEQYF. The CDR3 DNA is TGTGCCACCTCGGAGGGCGGAGGCTACGAGCAGTACTTC.

The count of this clone is one. The V gene is TRBV6-5, the J gene TRBJ2-3; 11 bases map to TRBD2. V lost 5 bases to trimming and J lost 6 bases; unmatched junction nucleotides: 7. Germline assignment: CDR1 MNHEY and CDR2 SVGAGI. The CDR3 has 15 residues. CDR3 residues: CASSPLAGGWDTQYF. The CDR3 nucleotides read TGTGCCAGCAGTCCCCTAGCGGGAGGTTGGGATACGCAGTATTTT.